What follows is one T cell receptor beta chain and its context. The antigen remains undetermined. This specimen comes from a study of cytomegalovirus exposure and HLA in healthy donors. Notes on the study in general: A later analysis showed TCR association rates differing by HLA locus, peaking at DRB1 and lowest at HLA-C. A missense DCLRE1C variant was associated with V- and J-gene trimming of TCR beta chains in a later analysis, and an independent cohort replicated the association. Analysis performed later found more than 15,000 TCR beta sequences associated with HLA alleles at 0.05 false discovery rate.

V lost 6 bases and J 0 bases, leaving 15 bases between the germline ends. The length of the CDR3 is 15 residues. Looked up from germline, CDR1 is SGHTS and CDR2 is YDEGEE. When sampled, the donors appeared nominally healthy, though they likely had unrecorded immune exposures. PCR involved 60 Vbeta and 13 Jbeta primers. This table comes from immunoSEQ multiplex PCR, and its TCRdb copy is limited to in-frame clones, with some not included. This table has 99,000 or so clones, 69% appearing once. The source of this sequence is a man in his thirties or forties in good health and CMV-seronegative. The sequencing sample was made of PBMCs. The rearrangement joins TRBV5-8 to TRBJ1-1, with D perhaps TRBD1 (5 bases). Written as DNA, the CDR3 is TGTGCCAGCACCCGCGGGGCTTGGGTGAACACTGAAGCTTTCTTT. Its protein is CASTRGAWVNTEAFF.